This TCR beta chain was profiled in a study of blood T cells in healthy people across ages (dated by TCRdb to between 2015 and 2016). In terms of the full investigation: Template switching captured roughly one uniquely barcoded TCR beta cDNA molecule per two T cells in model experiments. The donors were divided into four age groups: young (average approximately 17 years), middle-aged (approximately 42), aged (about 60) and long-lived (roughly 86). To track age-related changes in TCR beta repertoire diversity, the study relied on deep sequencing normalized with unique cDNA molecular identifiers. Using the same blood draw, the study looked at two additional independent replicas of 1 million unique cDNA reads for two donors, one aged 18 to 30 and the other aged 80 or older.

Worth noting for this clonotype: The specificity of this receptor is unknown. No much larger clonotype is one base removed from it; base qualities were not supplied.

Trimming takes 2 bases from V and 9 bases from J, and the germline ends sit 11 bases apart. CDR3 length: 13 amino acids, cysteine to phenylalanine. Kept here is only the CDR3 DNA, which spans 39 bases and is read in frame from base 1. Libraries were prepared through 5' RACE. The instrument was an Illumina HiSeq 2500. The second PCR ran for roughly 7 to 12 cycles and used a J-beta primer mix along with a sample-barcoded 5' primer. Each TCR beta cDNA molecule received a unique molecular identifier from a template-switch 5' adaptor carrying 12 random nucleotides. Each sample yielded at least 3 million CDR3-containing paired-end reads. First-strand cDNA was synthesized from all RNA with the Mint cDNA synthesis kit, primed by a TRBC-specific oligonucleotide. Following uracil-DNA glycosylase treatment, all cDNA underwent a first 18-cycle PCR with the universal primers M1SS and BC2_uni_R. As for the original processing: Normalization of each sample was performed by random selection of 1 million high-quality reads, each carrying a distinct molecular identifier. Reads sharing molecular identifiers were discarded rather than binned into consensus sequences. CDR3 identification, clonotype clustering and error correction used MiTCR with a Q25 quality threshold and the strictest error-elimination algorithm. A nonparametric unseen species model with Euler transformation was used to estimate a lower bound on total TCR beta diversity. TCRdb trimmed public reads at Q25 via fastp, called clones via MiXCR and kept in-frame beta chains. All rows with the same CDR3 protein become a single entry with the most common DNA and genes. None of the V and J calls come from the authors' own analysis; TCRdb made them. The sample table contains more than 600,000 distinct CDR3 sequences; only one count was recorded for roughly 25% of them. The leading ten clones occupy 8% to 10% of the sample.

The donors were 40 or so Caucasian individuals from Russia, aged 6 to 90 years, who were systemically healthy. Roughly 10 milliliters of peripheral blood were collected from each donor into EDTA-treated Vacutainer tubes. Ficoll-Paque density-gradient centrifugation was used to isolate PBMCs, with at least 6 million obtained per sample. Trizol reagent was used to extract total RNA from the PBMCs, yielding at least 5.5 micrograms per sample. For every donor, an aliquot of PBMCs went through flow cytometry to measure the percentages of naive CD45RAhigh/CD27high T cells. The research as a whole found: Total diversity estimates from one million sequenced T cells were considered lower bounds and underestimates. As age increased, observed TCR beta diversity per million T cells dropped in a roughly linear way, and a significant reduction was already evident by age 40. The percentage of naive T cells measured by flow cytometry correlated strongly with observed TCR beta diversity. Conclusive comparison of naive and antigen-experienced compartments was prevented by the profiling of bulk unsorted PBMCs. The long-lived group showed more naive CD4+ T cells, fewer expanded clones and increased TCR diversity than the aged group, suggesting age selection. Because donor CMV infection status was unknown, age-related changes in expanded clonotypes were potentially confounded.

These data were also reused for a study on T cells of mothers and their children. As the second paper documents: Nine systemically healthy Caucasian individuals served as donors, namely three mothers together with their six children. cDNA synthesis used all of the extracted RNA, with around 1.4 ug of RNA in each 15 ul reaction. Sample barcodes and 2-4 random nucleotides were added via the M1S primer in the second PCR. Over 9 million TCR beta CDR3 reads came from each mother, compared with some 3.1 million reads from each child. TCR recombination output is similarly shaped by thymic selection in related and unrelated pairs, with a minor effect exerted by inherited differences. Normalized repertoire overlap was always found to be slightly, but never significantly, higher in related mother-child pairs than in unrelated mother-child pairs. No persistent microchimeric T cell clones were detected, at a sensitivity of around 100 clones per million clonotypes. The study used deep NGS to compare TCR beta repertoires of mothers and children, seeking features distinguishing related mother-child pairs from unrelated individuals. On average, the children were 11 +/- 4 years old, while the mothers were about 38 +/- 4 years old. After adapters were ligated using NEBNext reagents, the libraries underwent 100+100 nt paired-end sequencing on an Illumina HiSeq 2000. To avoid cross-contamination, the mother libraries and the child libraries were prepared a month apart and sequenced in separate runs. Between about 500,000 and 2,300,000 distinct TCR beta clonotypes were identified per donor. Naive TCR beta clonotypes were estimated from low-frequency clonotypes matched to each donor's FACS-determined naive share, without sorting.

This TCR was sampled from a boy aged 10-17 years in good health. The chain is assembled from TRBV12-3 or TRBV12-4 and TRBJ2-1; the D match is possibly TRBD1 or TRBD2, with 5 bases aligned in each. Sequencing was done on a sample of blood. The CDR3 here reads CASSLSRAGEQFF. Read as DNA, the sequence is TGTGCCAGCAGTTTATCCAGGGCGGGTGAGCAGTTCTTC.